This entry is about one T cell receptor (beta chain). It lacks a known antigen. Qualities for individual bases were not recorded, and no much larger clone is one base off. This sample is part of a study of blood T cells in healthy people across ages (dated by TCRdb to between 2014 and 2017). Notes on the research overall: Template switching captured roughly one uniquely barcoded TCR beta cDNA molecule per two T cells in model experiments. To track age-related changes in TCR beta repertoire diversity, the study relied on deep sequencing normalized with unique cDNA molecular identifiers. Donors were grouped into four age groups: young (average roughly 17 years), middle-aged (39), aged (about 59) and long-lived (around 82). Two additional independent replicas of 1 million unique cDNA reads from the same blood draw were analyzed for two donors (one aged 18 to 29 and one aged 80 or older). General conclusions and limits of the study: Because profiling used bulk unsorted PBMCs, naive and antigen-experienced compartments could not be compared conclusively. Because the CMV infection status of the donors was unknown, age-related changes in expanded clonotypes may potentially have been confounded. The percentage of naive T cells measured by flow cytometry correlated strongly with observed TCR beta diversity. Compared with the aged group, more naive CD4+ T cells, fewer expanded clones and increased TCR diversity were shown by the long-lived group, suggesting age selection. Observed TCR beta diversity per million T cells fell roughly linearly with age, and a significant reduction was already apparent by age around 39. Estimates of total diversity from one million sequenced T cells were regarded as lower bounds and underestimates.

V and J lose 5 bases and 3 bases, and a span of 13 bases separates them. The CDR3, cysteine through phenylalanine, is 14 amino acids long. The read is trimmed to its CDR3 DNA, 42 bases read in frame from base 1. The germline V gene (reference sequence) supplies CDR1 PRHDT and CDR2 FYEKMQ. Preparation of the library involved 5' RACE. TCRdb shows the sequencer as Illumina HiSeq 2500. A second PCR of 7 to 11 cycles was performed with a sample-barcoded 5' primer and a J-beta primer mix. A template-switch 5' adaptor carrying 12 random nucleotides introduced a unique molecular identifier onto each TCR beta cDNA molecule. At least 3 million CDR3-containing paired-end reads were obtained from each sample. All of the RNA was converted into first-strand cDNA using the Mint cDNA synthesis kit, with a TRBC-specific oligonucleotide serving as the primer. After uracil-DNA glycosylase treatment, a first 18-cycle PCR used universal primers M1SS and BC2_uni_R on all cDNA. The study's own analysis went as follows. For normalization, 1 million high-quality reads were randomly selected from each sample, with every read carrying a distinct molecular identifier. Reads sharing molecular identifiers were discarded rather than binned into consensus sequences. MiTCR, run with a Q25 quality threshold and the strictest error-elimination algorithm, handled CDR3 identification, clonotype clustering and error correction. Lower-bound total TCR beta diversity was estimated with a nonparametric unseen species model using Euler transformation. The public reads were run again by TCRdb, first through fastp at Q25 and then through MiXCR, and only productive beta chains were kept. Each record represents a unique CDR3 protein, reported with the most common genes and DNA among its rows. These V and J calls originate from TCRdb's pipeline instead of the authors' own analysis. Across this sample there are 500,000 to 550,000 distinct CDR3 sequences, with 24% seen only once. 8.7% of the sample rests with the top ten.

The donors were some 36 Caucasian individuals from Russia, aged roughly 6 to 100 years, who were systemically healthy. Each donor gave about 10 milliliters of peripheral blood, drawn into EDTA-treated Vacutainer tubes. Ficoll-Paque density-gradient centrifugation was used to isolate PBMCs, with at least 7 million per sample. Total RNA was extracted from PBMCs with Trizol reagent, with at least 5 micrograms obtained per sample. For every donor, an aliquot of PBMCs went through flow cytometry to measure the percentages of naive CD45RAhigh/CD27high T cells. These data are also associated with another study on T cells of mothers and their children. As the second study states: Donors were nine systemically healthy Caucasian individuals: three mothers and their six children. cDNA synthesis consumed the entire amount of extracted RNA, loaded at approximately 1.5 ug RNA in each 15 ul reaction. In the second PCR, the M1S primer added sample barcodes and 2-4 random nucleotides. Over 8 million TCR beta CDR3 reads came from each mother, compared with about 3 million reads from each child. Thymic selection shapes the output of TCR recombination in a similar way in related and unrelated pairs, and inherited differences have a minor effect. Related mother-child pairs always showed normalized repertoire overlap that was slightly higher than in unrelated mother-child pairs, though the difference was never significant. No persistent microchimeric T cell clones were detected, at a sensitivity of roughly 99 clones per million clonotypes. To look for features that set related mother-child pairs apart from unrelated individuals, the researchers ran deep NGS to compare the TCR beta repertoires of mothers and children. Mothers averaged approximately 41 +/- 4 years of age and children averaged roughly 11 +/- 4 years. Libraries were sequenced on Illumina HiSeq 2000 with 100+100 nt paired-end reads after adapter ligation with NEBNext reagents. To prevent cross-contamination, the mother and child libraries were prepared one month apart and sequenced in separate runs. Between about 500,000 and 2,300,000 distinct TCR beta clonotypes were identified per donor. Naive TCR beta clonotypes were estimated from low-frequency clonotypes matched to each donor's FACS-determined naive share, without sorting.

Here the chain combines TRBV13 and TRBJ2-5; the best D guess is TRBD1, with 5 bases matching. This clonotype was obtained from a boy between 10 and 17 years old in good health. Input material: blood. In nucleotides, the sequence is TGTGCCAGCAGCCCCGTCCGACAGAAAGAGACCCAGTACTTC. This sequence encodes CASSPVRQKETQYF.